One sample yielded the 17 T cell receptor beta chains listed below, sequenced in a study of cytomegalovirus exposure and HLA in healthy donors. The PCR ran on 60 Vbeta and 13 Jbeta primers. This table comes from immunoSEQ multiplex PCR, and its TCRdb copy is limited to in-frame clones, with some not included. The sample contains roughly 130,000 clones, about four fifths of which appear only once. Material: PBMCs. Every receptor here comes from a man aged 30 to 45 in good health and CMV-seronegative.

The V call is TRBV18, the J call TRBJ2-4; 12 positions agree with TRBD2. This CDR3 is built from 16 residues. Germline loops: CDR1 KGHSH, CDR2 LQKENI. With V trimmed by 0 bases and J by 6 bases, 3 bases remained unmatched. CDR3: CASSPPASGRGNIQYF. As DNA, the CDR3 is TGTGCCAGCTCACCACCGGCTAGCGGGAGGGGAAACATTCAGTACTTC.

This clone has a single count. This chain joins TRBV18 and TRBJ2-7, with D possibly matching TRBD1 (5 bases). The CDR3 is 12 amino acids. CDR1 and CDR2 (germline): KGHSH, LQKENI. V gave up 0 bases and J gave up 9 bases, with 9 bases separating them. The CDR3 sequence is CASSPPLQGQYF. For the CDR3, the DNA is TGTGCCAGCTCACCACCCCTTCAGGGGCAGTACTTC.

The CDR3 loop reads CASSLELVDYGYTF. The CDR3 DNA is TGCGCCAGCAGCTTGGAACTCGTTGACTATGGCTACACCTTC. This chain links TRBV5-1 with TRBJ1-2; no clear D. V was shortened by 0 bases and J by 3 bases, with 9 bases between the two germline ends. Germline CDR1 reads SGHRS; CDR2 reads YFSETQ. The CDR3 loop spans 14 amino acids.

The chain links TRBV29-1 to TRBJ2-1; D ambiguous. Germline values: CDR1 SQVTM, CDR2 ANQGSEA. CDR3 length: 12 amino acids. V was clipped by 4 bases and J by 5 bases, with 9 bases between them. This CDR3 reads CSVGAGNNEQFF. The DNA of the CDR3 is TGCAGCGTTGGGGCAGGTAACAATGAGCAGTTCTTC.

CDR3 protein: CAWSPDQETQYF. The CDR3 coding sequence is TGTGCCTGGAGTCCGGACCAAGAGACCCAGTACTTC. V and J are TRBV30 and TRBJ2-5; D gene unclear. The CDR3 runs 12 residues. The ends were cut back, 2 bases at V and 0 bases at J, with 4 bases in the middle. The V gene's germline CDR1 is GTSNPN and CDR2 SVGIG (reference sequence). Together with reference TRBV30 and TRBJ2-5, the CDR3 gives the full variable domain: SQTIHQWPATLVQPVGSPLSLECTVEGTSNPNLYWYRQAAGRGLQLLFYSVGIGQISSEVPQNLSASRPQDRQFILSSKKLLLSDSGFYLCAWSPDQETQYFGPGTRLLVL.

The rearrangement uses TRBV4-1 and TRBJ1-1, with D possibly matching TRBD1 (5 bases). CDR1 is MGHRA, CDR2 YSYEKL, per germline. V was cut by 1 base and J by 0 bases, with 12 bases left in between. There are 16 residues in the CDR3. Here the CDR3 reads CASSQGMGGMNTEAFF. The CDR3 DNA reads TGCGCCAGCAGCCAAGGGATGGGGGGTATGAACACTGAAGCTTTCTTT.

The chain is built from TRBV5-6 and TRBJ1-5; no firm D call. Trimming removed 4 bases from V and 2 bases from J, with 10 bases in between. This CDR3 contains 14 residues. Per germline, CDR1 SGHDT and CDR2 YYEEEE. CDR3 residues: CASSTDLGNQPQHF. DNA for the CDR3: TGTGCCAGCAGCACAGATTTAGGCAATCAGCCCCAGCATTTT.

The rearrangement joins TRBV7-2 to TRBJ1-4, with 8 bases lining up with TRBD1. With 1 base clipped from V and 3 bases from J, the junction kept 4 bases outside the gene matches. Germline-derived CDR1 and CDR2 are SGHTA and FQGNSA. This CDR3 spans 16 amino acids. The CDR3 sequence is CASSLGGTGANEKLFF. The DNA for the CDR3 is TGTGCCAGCAGCTTAGGAGGGACAGGAGCTAATGAAAAACTGTTTTTT.

The CDR3 DNA follows: TGTGCCAGTAGTATTAAGTTGAATGAGGGATACCCCCGAGAGACCCAGTACTTC. Its translation is CASSIKLNEGYPRETQYF. The rearrangement links TRBV19 to TRBJ2-5, with D possibly being TRBD2 (5 bases). The CDR3 length is 18 residues. V was shortened by 3 bases and J by 4 bases, with 24 bases between the two germline ends. Germline V lookup: CDR1 LNHDA, CDR2 SQIVND (reference sequence).

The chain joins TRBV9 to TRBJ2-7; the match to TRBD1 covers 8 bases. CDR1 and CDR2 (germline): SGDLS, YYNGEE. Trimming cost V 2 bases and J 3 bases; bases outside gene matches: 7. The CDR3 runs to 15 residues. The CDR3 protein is CASSVGTGGVYEQYF. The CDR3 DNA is TGTGCCAGCAGCGTCGGGACAGGTGGGGTCTACGAGCAGTACTTC.

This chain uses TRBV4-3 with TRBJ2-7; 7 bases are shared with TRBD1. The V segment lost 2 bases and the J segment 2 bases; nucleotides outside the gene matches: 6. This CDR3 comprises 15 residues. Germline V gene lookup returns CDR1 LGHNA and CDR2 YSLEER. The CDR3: CASSQYRGSPYEQYF. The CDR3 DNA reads TGCGCCAGCAGCCAATACAGGGGTTCGCCCTACGAGCAGTACTTC.

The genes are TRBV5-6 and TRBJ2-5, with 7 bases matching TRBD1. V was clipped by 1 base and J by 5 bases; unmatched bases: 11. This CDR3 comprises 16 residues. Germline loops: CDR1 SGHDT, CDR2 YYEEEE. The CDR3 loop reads CASSLKGAGWRETQYF. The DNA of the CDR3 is TGTGCCAGCAGCTTGAAGGGGGCAGGGTGGCGGGAGACCCAGTACTTC.

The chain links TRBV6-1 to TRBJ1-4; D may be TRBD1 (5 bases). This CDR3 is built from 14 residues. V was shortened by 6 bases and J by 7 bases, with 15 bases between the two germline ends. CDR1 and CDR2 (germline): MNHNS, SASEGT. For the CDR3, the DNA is TGTGCCAGCAGGAAATCGGGGGTCCCTGAAAAACTGTTTTTT. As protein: CASRKSGVPEKLFF.

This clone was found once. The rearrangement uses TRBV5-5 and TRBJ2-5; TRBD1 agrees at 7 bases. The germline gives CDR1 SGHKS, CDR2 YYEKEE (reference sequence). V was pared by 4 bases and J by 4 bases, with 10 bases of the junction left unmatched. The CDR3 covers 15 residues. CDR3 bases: TGTGCCAGCAGCCAGCACAGGGGTAAGGGAGAGACCCAGTACTTC. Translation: CASSQHRGKGETQYF.

This CDR3 reads CASSLATANYGYTF. The CDR3 nucleotides read TGTGCCAGCAGCTTAGCGACAGCTAACTATGGCTACACCTTC. The genes are TRBV7-2 and TRBJ1-2, with TRBD1 as a possible D gene (5 bases). The CDR3 covers 14 residues. Trimming pared 0 bases from V and 0 bases from J, leaving 5 bases between. CDR1 SGHTA and CDR2 FQGNSA come from the germline V gene.

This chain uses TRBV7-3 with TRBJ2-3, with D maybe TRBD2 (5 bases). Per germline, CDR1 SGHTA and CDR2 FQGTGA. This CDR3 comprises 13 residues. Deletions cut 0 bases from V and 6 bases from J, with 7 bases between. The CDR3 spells CASSLTRADTQYF. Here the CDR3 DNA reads TGTGCCAGCAGCTTAACGCGGGCGGATACGCAGTATTTT.

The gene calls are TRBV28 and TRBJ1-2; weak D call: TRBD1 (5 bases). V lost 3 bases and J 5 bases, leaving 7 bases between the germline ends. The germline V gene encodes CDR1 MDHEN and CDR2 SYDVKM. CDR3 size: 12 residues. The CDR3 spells CASSFRAYGYTF. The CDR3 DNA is TGTGCCAGCAGTTTCAGGGCTTATGGCTACACCTTC.